The 3 T cell receptor beta chains in this list originate from one sample, sequenced in a study of T cell changes during pregnancy in multiple sclerosis. TCRdb's table, derived via immunoSEQ multiplex PCR, lists solely in-frame clones and lacks some. The sample includes 30,000 to 50,000 clones, about 94% seen only once; the top ten take about 0.32%. The specimen comprised CD4+ T cells from peripheral blood mononuclear cells, sampled after pregnancy. The receptors were sampled from a female donor with multiple sclerosis, enrolled in a pregnancy study.

This chain connects TRBV5-5 to TRBJ1-2; D is unclear. Germline V gene sequence: CDR1 SGHKS, CDR2 YYEKEE (reference sequence). Trimming left V 4 bases short and J 8 bases short, with 15 bases between. The CDR3 extends over 13 amino acids. In DNA form, the CDR3 reads TGTGCCAGCAGCCGAACCCGGGTGGCCGGCTACACCTTC. It encodes CASSRTRVAGYTF.

V is TRBV27 and J is TRBJ2-5, with 7 positions matching TRBD1. Germline assignment: CDR1 MNHEY and CDR2 SMNVEV (reference sequence). Trimming at V came to 5 bases and at J to 4 bases, leaving 16 bases not matched to a gene. The CDR3 runs to 17 residues. CDR3: CASSPPRDSLGAETQYF. The CDR3 nucleotides read TGTGCCAGCAGTCCACCCCGGGACAGTCTAGGGGCAGAGACCCAGTACTTC.

The chain combines TRBV12-5 with TRBJ2-2; TRBD1 agrees at 7 bases. Germline V gene lookup returns CDR1 LGHNT and CDR2 FRNRAP. The CDR3 totals 16 residues. The J segment lost 5 bases and the V segment lost 2 bases, leaving 8 bases of the junction unmatched. The CDR3 loop is CASGLYGTVKTGELFF. For the CDR3, the DNA is TGTGCTAGTGGTTTGTACGGGACAGTTAAGACCGGGGAGCTGTTTTTT.